These 32 T cell receptor beta chains were all obtained from the same sample, sequenced in a study of CD8+ T cells in alopecia areata. The authors extracted RNA and reverse transcribed it into cDNA as the sequencing template. The table came from immunoSEQ multiplex PCR; TCRdb's copy has only in-frame clones and leaves some out. This table has 100,000 to 150,000 clones, 47% appearing once. Sequencing input: NKG2D-low CD8+ T cells sorted from blood. The source of these receptors is a human donor with alopecia areata.

The rearrangement links TRBV30 to TRBJ2-3; tentatively, D is TRBD2 (6 bases). Germline V CDR1 and CDR2: GTSNPN, SVGIG (reference sequence). This CDR3 is 14 amino acids long. Trimming pared 8 bases from V and 2 bases from J, leaving 17 bases between. The CDR3 here is CAATGEFATDTQYF. The CDR3 DNA sequence: TGTGCCGCCACGGGGGAATTTGCCACAGATACGCAGTATTTT.

The chain joins TRBV29-1 to TRBJ2-7; D possibly uses TRBD1 or TRBD2 (5 bases each). Trimming took off 4 bases at V and 1 base at J, with 20 bases between the two ends. In germline, CDR1 is SQVTM, CDR2 ANQGSEA. This CDR3 has 16 amino acids. The CDR3 sequence is CSVVPLRLGESYEQYF. The CDR3, as DNA: TGCAGCGTTGTGCCCCTTAGGTTGGGGGAGTCCTACGAGCAGTACTTC.

In DNA form, the CDR3 reads TGCAGTGCTAGTGAGACAGGCGGCTACACCTTC. It is translated as CSASETGGYTF. J is TRBJ1-2 and V is TRBV20-1; maybe TRBD1 (6 bases). CDR1 DFQATT and CDR2 SNEGSKA come from the germline V gene (reference sequence). The CDR3 loop spans 11 amino acids. V was shortened by 3 bases and J by 8 bases, with 10 bases between the two germline ends.

This clone was seen a handful of times. The chain combines TRBV2 with TRBJ2-7; perhaps TRBD1 as D (6 bases). This CDR3 is built from 10 residues. Germline CDR1 SNHLY, CDR2 FYNNEI. Trimming left V 7 bases short and J 12 bases short, with 13 bases between. CDR3 amino acids: CASIGDTVYF. The DNA of the CDR3 is TGTGCCAGCATAGGGGACACCGTGTACTTC.

This clone was observed a few times. This chain uses TRBV29-1 with TRBJ2-7, with unresolved D. This CDR3 has 12 amino acids. Per the germline V gene, CDR1 is SQVTM and CDR2 is ANQGSEA. Trimming removed 0 bases at V and 4 bases at J, with 7 bases between. Here the CDR3 reads CSVEEEKYEQYF. The CDR3 nucleotides are TGCAGCGTTGAAGAAGAAAAATACGAGCAGTACTTC.

The gene calls are TRBV4-1 and TRBJ2-7; a weak D match, TRBD1 (6 bases). V lost 4 bases, J lost 5 bases, and 18 bases lay in between. The CDR3 length is 15 residues. Germline values: CDR1 MGHRA, CDR2 YSYEKL. CDR3 nucleotides: TGCGCCAGCAGCCTTACCCATCAGGACAGCGACGAGCAGTACTTC. It is translated as CASSLTHQDSDEQYF.

The rearrangement joins TRBV20-1 to TRBJ1-2; maybe TRBD1 (6 bases). Trimming pared 6 bases from V and 5 bases from J, leaving 10 bases between. Germline CDR1 DFQATT, CDR2 SNEGSKA (reference sequence). The CDR3 length is 11 residues. CDR3 residues: CSASDSYGYTF. The CDR3 DNA is TGCAGTGCATCGGACAGTTATGGCTACACCTTC.

This clone was seen just once. The V call is TRBV5-1, the J call TRBJ1-5; D is undetermined. Germline V lookup: CDR1 SGHRS, CDR2 YFSETQ. V was pared by 2 bases and J by 5 bases, with 8 bases between. This CDR3 spans 13 amino acids. In DNA, the CDR3 is TGCGCCAGCAGCTTAGGAGGGTATCAGCCCCAGCATTTT. Translating it yields CASSLGGYQPQHF.

This rearrangement joins TRBV29-1 to TRBJ2-7; the match to TRBD2 covers 7 bases. CDR3 length: 13 residues. Germline V CDR1 and CDR2: SQVTM, ANQGSEA. J was trimmed by 5 bases and V by 7 bases; bases with no gene match: 11. DNA of the CDR3: TGCAGCGCCGCAGGCGGGAGTTCCCACGAGCAGTACTTC. It specifies CSAAGGSSHEQYF.

The V gene is TRBV9, the J gene TRBJ2-5; 8 bases line up with TRBD1. V trimming: 3 bases; J trimming: 4 bases; junction bases outside the gene matches: 8. In germline, CDR1 is SGDLS, CDR2 YYNGEE. The CDR3 has 15 amino acids. The CDR3 DNA sequence: TGTGCCAGCAGCGCTTCAGGGGGCTCGGGAGAGACCCAGTACTTC. Protein product: CASSASGGSGETQYF.

In its sample, this clone was seen a few times. The chain joins TRBV29-1 to TRBJ2-1; TRBD2 agrees at 8 bases. Germline V gene sequence: CDR1 SQVTM, CDR2 ANQGSEA. This CDR3 region has 12 residues. J was trimmed by 12 bases and V by 7 bases; bases with no gene match: 11. The CDR3 region has the DNA TGCAGCGAACAAGGGGCGGGAGGTGGGCAGTTCTTC. Its translation is CSEQGAGGGQFF.

This chain uses TRBV27 with TRBJ2-4, with D possibly matching TRBD2 (5 bases). The germline CDR1 and CDR2 sequences are MNHEY and SMNVEV (reference sequence). Between the trimmed V and J ends, which lost 4 bases and 0 bases, there was a span of 7 bases. The CDR3 has 14 amino acids. CDR3 bases: TGTGCCAGCAGTTCAGGACTAGCCAAAAACATTCAGTACTTC. Protein product: CASSSGLAKNIQYF.

V gene TRBV27 combines with J gene TRBJ1-1; a possible D gene is TRBD1 (5 bases). The CDR3 runs 14 residues. Trimming left V 3 bases short and J 1 base short, with 9 bases between. Germline loops: CDR1 MNHEY, CDR2 SMNVEV (reference sequence). The chain's CDR3 is CASSLRGGNTEAFF. Written as DNA, the CDR3 is TGTGCCAGCAGTTTGAGGGGAGGGAACACTGAAGCTTTCTTT.

V usage is TRBV5-6 and J usage is TRBJ2-3; D is perhaps TRBD2 (5 bases). CDR1 and CDR2 from the germline V gene are SGHDT and YYEEEE. The CDR3 length is 13 residues. V was trimmed by 2 bases and J by 6 bases, leaving 10 bases between them. CDR3 sequence: CASSFTTGDTQYF. The CDR3, as DNA: TGTGCCAGCAGCTTTACCACGGGGGATACGCAGTATTTT. Full variable domain (remainder filled in from reference TRBV5-6 and TRBJ2-3): DAGVTQSPTHLIKTRGQQVTLRCSPKSGHDTVSWYQQALGQGPQFIFQYYEEEERQRGNFPDRFSGHQFPNYSSELNVNALLLGDSALYLCASSFTTGDTQYFGPGTRLTVL.

This rearrangement joins TRBV29-1 to TRBJ2-6; 8 bases fit TRBD1. V dropped 7 bases and J dropped 0; count of bases not matched to a gene: 8. CDR1 is SQVTM, CDR2 ANQGSEA, per germline. The CDR3 is made up of 16 amino acids. The chain's CDR3 is CSAVTGASSGANVLTF. In DNA form, the CDR3 reads TGCAGCGCAGTGACAGGGGCCTCCTCTGGGGCCAACGTCCTGACTTTC.

The sample holds a few counts of this clone. The rearrangement joins TRBV2 to TRBJ2-3; D is unclear. Between the trimmed V and J ends, which lost 7 bases and 2 bases, there was a span of 10 bases. Germline V gene sequence: CDR1 SNHLY, CDR2 FYNNEI. This CDR3 is built from 13 residues. This CDR3 is CASTLQDTDTQYF. The CDR3 bases are TGTGCCAGCACCCTCCAGGACACAGATACGCAGTATTTT. The whole variable domain, remainder taken from reference TRBV2 and TRBJ2-3, is EPEVTQTPSHQVTQMGQEVILRCVPISNHLYFYWYRQILGQKVEFLVSFYNNEISEKSEIFDDQFSVERPDGSNFTLKIRSTKLEDSAMYFCASTLQDTDTQYFGPGTRLTVL.

The V call is TRBV27, the J call TRBJ1-1; D not resolved. This CDR3 has 15 residues. Germline values: CDR1 MNHEY, CDR2 SMNVEV (reference sequence). Trimming pared 0 bases from V and 5 bases from J, leaving 13 bases between. The CDR3 DNA reads as TGTGCCAGCAGTTTATCATCAGGAGGCTGGACTGAAGCTTTCTTT. It is translated as CASSLSSGGWTEAFF.

This clone was found a few times. V is TRBV29-1 and J is TRBJ1-1; 7 positions match TRBD1. The germline V gene encodes CDR1 SQVTM and CDR2 ANQGSEA. V dropped 8 bases and J dropped 5; count of bases not matched to a gene: 17. There are 15 residues in the CDR3. Here the CDR3 reads CSTPGFNRGGTEAFF. The CDR3 DNA is TGCAGCACCCCAGGGTTCAACAGGGGTGGGACTGAAGCTTTCTTT.

This chain links TRBV7-8 with TRBJ1-5; D gene unclear. The ends were cut back, 5 bases at V and 6 bases at J, with 14 bases in the middle. The CDR3 sequence is 14 residues long. From germline, CDR1 is SGHVS and CDR2 FQNEAQ. CDR3 sequence reads: CASSPVTIGQPQHF. The CDR3 nucleotides are TGTGCCAGCAGCCCCGTGACAATCGGTCAGCCCCAGCATTTT.

This clone was seen more than once but under ten times. Different DNA sequences within this sample yield the same CDR3. V is TRBV29-1 and J is TRBJ2-2; 7 positions agree with TRBD1. This CDR3 contains 12 residues. Trimming cost V 5 bases and J 8 bases; bases outside gene matches: 5. Germline CDR1 is SQVTM and CDR2 is ANQGSEA. For the CDR3, the DNA is TGCAGCGTTCCAGGGGGTACTGGGGAGCTGTTTTTT. Translated: CSVPGGTGELFF.

This clone was seen at least ten times. The chain joins TRBV6-4 to TRBJ2-3; no clear D. Germline loops: CDR1 MRHNA, CDR2 SNTAGT. The CDR3 is 14 amino acids. Trimming removed 3 bases at V and 2 bases at J, with 9 bases between. The CDR3 loop is CASSEGLSTDTQYF. CDR3 nucleotides: TGTGCCAGCAGTGAGGGCTTATCCACAGATACGCAGTATTTT.

This clone was observed a handful of times. The CDR3 region is CASSERGGYNEQFF. Here the CDR3 DNA reads TGTGCCAGCAGTGAGAGGGGAGGGTACAATGAGCAGTTCTTC. V gene TRBV25-1 combines with J gene TRBJ2-1; 7 bases match TRBD2. V shed 3 bases, J shed 4 bases, and the junction held 3 bases outside the gene matches. Germline V gene data show CDR1 as MGHDK and CDR2 as SYGVNS. This CDR3 comprises 14 residues.

This clone was seen more than once but under ten times. V and J are TRBV5-6 and TRBJ2-5, with D unresolved. Germline CDR1 and CDR2: SGHDT and YYEEEE. The CDR3 contains 10 residues. Trimming shortened V by 3 bases and J by 4 bases, and 1 base separated the two germline ends. The CDR3 region is CASSSETQYF. The CDR3 DNA follows: TGTGCCAGCAGCTCAGAGACCCAGTACTTC. The full variable domain, completed using reference TRBV5-6 and TRBJ2-5, is DAGVTQSPTHLIKTRGQQVTLRCSPKSGHDTVSWYQQALGQGPQFIFQYYEEEERQRGNFPDRFSGHQFPNYSSELNVNALLLGDSALYLCASSSETQYFGPGTRLLVL.

This chain links TRBV6-1 with TRBJ2-6; D may be TRBD1 (6 bases). The CDR3 length is 14 residues. The V gene's germline CDR1 is MNHNS and CDR2 SASEGT. Trimming shortened V by 6 bases and J by 0 bases, and 6 bases separated the two germline ends. The DNA of the CDR3 is TGTGCCAGCAGGACAGGCTCTGGGGCCAACGTCCTGACTTTC. It encodes CASRTGSGANVLTF.

The chain couples TRBV5-1 to TRBJ2-1; a weak D match, TRBD1 (5 bases). V gave up 0 bases and J gave up 9 bases, with 10 bases separating them. The CDR3 covers 13 residues. CDR1 is SGHRS and CDR2 is YFSETQ in the germline V gene. This CDR3 is CASSLERTGEQFF. The CDR3 DNA follows: TGCGCCAGCAGCTTGGAAAGAACAGGTGAGCAGTTCTTC.

This clone was seen a few times. This chain links TRBV2 with TRBJ2-3, with 7 positions matching TRBD2. Germline CDR1 SNHLY, CDR2 FYNNEI. This CDR3 spans 12 amino acids. Trimming removed 10 bases from V and 1 base from J; junction bases left unmatched: 2. The CDR3 nucleotides are TGTGCCATACGGGGGGGCACAGATACGCAGTATTTT. Its translation: CAIRGGTDTQYF.

The chain is built from TRBV29-1 and TRBJ2-7; the D gene could be TRBD1 or TRBD2 (5 bases each). CDR1 is SQVTM, CDR2 ANQGSEA, per germline. The V end was cut by 4 bases, the J end by 2 bases, with 18 bases between. The CDR3 runs 15 residues. The CDR3 DNA sequence: TGCAGCGTTGTTGGTTTTGGTCAGGGAGCCTACGAGCAGTACTTC. Translation: CSVVGFGQGAYEQYF.

This chain joins TRBV29-1 and TRBJ2-2; D call uncertain. In germline, CDR1 is SQVTM, CDR2 ANQGSEA. This CDR3 is 13 amino acids long. V was pared by 3 bases and J by 7 bases, with 12 bases between. CDR3 in DNA: TGCAGCGTTGATGACTCCCCCAGCGGGGAGCTGTTTTTT. Translated, it gives CSVDDSPSGELFF.

This clone turned up a few times. The chain links TRBV29-1 to TRBJ2-7; either TRBD1 or TRBD2 may fit D (5 bases each). The V and J ends lost 6 bases and 7 bases respectively, with 13 bases between them. Germline CDR1 reads SQVTM; CDR2 reads ANQGSEA. This CDR3 has 11 residues. The CDR3 loop reads CSVRKWGEQYF. DNA of the CDR3: TGCAGCGTGCGAAAGTGGGGGGAGCAGTACTTC.

Points on this clone: This specimen includes other DNA sequences encoding the same CDR3. The chain couples TRBV5-1 to TRBJ2-7; D remains unclear. Germline values: CDR1 SGHRS, CDR2 YFSETQ. This CDR3 has 13 amino acids. Between the trimmed V and J ends, which lost 2 bases and 1 base, there was a span of 7 bases. The CDR3 reads CASSFGGSYEQYF. CDR3 DNA: TGCGCCAGCAGCTTCGGCGGTTCCTACGAGCAGTACTTC. The variable domain in full, with the rest retrieved from reference TRBV5-1 and TRBJ2-7, is KAGVTQTPRYLIKTRGQQVTLSCSPISGHRSVSWYQQTPGQGLQFLFEYFSETQRNKGNFPGRFSGRQFSNSRSEMNVSTLELGDSALYLCASSFGGSYEQYFGPGTRLTVT.

This chain connects TRBV27 to TRBJ2-1; 7 nucleotides match TRBD1. CDR3 length equals 12 residues. CDR1 and CDR2 from the germline V gene are MNHEY and SMNVEV (reference sequence). With V trimmed by 6 bases and J by 6 bases, 2 bases remained unmatched. The CDR3 sequence is CASSWDSNEQFF. The CDR3 bases are TGTGCCAGCAGCTGGGACAGCAATGAGCAGTTCTTC.

V usage is TRBV29-1 and J usage is TRBJ2-7; TRBD1 or TRBD2 may be the D gene (5 bases each). Germline-derived CDR1 and CDR2 are SQVTM and ANQGSEA. The CDR3 consists of 13 residues. V was clipped by 4 bases and J by 2 bases, with 12 bases between them. The CDR3 DNA sequence: TGCAGCGTTGGGGACGTGGTAACCTACGAGCAGTACTTC. This gives the protein CSVGDVVTYEQYF.